What follows are 14 T cell receptor beta chains derived from one specimen sequenced in a study of blood T cell repertoires in COVID-19. The protocol was immunoSEQ multiplex PCR, while the TCRdb copy is restricted to in-frame clones and leaves out a portion. The table shows about 220,000 clones, with about four fifths occurring only once. The sequencing input was PBMCs or T cells enriched from blood (not recorded which). These TCRs come from a woman aged 40 to 50 who had been exposed to COVID-19.

Worth noting for this clone: Other DNA sequences of this sample code for an identical CDR3. V and J are TRBV12-3 or TRBV12-4 and TRBJ1-1, with D tentatively TRBD1 (5 bases). The V gene lost 3 bases and the J gene lost 1 base, with 6 bases spanning the gap. The CDR3 has 13 amino acids. CDR3 nucleotides: TGTGCCAGCAGTTTCCAGGGGAACACTGAAGCTTTCTTT. Protein product: CASSFQGNTEAFF.

This clone was picked up a small number of times. This chain connects TRBV7-9 to TRBJ1-1; a possible D gene is TRBD1 (5 bases). This CDR3 is built from 13 residues. V dropped 3 bases and J dropped 2 bases, with 7 bases sitting between them. In germline, CDR1 is SEHNR, CDR2 FQNEAQ (reference sequence). The CDR3 DNA reads as TGTGCCAGCAGCTTTGGGGCCAACACTGAAGCTTTCTTT. Residues: CASSFGANTEAFF.

The chain is built from TRBV7-2 and TRBJ2-2; a weak D match, TRBD1 (5 bases). CDR1 and CDR2 from the germline V gene are SGHTA and FQGNSA. The CDR3 spans 15 residues. The germline V and J ends were trimmed by 2 bases and 1 base, with 8 bases remaining between them. CDR3 sequence reads: CASSLNQGNTGELFF. The CDR3 DNA reads as TGTGCCAGCAGCTTAAACCAGGGGAACACCGGGGAGCTGTTTTTT.

The count of this clone is one. V gene TRBV7-9 combines with J gene TRBJ1-2, with D maybe TRBD1 (6 bases). From germline, CDR1 is SEHNR and CDR2 FQNEAQ (reference sequence). CDR3 length: 15 residues. The ends were cut back, 6 bases at V and 2 bases at J, with 16 bases in the middle. CDR3 amino acids: CASRSPGQINYGYTF. In nucleotides, the CDR3 is TGTGCCAGCAGATCCCCCGGACAGATCAACTATGGCTACACCTTC.

The genes are TRBV4-3 and TRBJ2-1; D ambiguous. Between the trimmed V and J ends, which lost 2 bases and 7 bases, there was a span of 12 bases. The length of the CDR3 is 14 residues. Germline V lookup: CDR1 LGHNA, CDR2 YSLEER. The CDR3 is CASSQLRGRNEQFF. In nucleotides, the CDR3 is TGCGCCAGCAGCCAACTAAGAGGTCGGAATGAGCAGTTCTTC.

This chain uses TRBV5-1 with TRBJ1-1, with a tentative D call TRBD1 (5 bases). The CDR3 has 15 residues. CDR1 SGHRS and CDR2 YFSETQ come from the germline V gene. V lost 0 bases and J 1 base, leaving 10 bases between the germline ends. The CDR3 sequence is CASSLVNRKNTEAFF. Written as DNA, the CDR3 is TGCGCCAGCAGCTTGGTGAACAGGAAGAACACTGAAGCTTTCTTT.

V usage is TRBV6-5 and J usage is TRBJ2-7, with 12 bases lining up with TRBD2. This CDR3 contains 15 residues. V trimming: 6 bases; J trimming: 2 bases; junction bases outside the gene matches: 5. Per the germline V gene, CDR1 is MNHEY and CDR2 is SVGAGI. The CDR3 spells CASSTSGGTTYEQYF. The CDR3, as DNA: TGTGCCAGCAGCACTAGCGGGGGGACTACCTACGAGCAGTACTTC.

A single count supports this clone. The gene calls are TRBV29-1 and TRBJ1-1, with a tentative D call TRBD1 (6 bases). Trimming left V 7 bases short and J 6 bases short, with 18 bases between. The CDR3 has 13 amino acids. Germline V gene data show CDR1 as SQVTM and CDR2 as ANQGSEA. The CDR3 nucleotides are TGCAGCGCCGCCGAGGGGGGGCTGGCTGAAGCTTTCTTT. This translates into CSAAEGGLAEAFF. The full variable domain, in which reference TRBV29-1 and TRBJ1-1 provide the parts outside the CDR3, is SAVISQKPSRDICQRGTSLTIQCQVDSQVTMMFWYRQQPGQSLTLIATANQGSEATYESGFVIDKFPISRPNLTFSTLTVSNMSPEDSSIYLCSAAEGGLAEAFFGQGTRLTVV.

This clone was seen more than once but under ten times. The chain employs TRBV19 and TRBJ2-1, with 9 bases that match TRBD1. V dropped 5 bases and J dropped 4; count of bases not matched to a gene: 6. The germline V gene encodes CDR1 LNHDA and CDR2 SQIVND (reference sequence). The CDR3 is 15 amino acids. The chain's CDR3 is CASSVQGATYNEQFF. Here the CDR3 DNA reads TGTGCCAGTAGTGTACAGGGGGCTACTTACAATGAGCAGTTCTTC.

This chain links TRBV19 with TRBJ1-2; possibly TRBD1 for D (6 bases). The germline CDR1 and CDR2 sequences are LNHDA and SQIVND (reference sequence). The ends were cut back, 7 bases at V and 2 bases at J, with 17 bases in the middle. The CDR3 sequence is 15 residues long. CDR3 protein: CASTTGAGVNYGYTF. In DNA, the CDR3 is TGTGCCAGTACTACAGGAGCAGGGGTCAACTATGGCTACACCTTC.

V is TRBV29-1 and J is TRBJ1-2; D is uncertain. The V end lost 4 bases, the J end lost 3 bases, and 21 bases lay between the germline ends. Germline V gene sequence: CDR1 SQVTM, CDR2 ANQGSEA. The CDR3 has 16 amino acids. The CDR3 nucleotides are TGCAGCGTTGCCGGGCCCTATATCACCGGGGACTATGGCTACACCTTC. Amino acids: CSVAGPYITGDYGYTF.

This chain connects TRBV7-3 to TRBJ1-1; 8 bases are shared with TRBD1. CDR1 SGHTA and CDR2 FQGTGA come from the germline V gene. The CDR3 loop spans 14 amino acids. V shed 4 bases and J 3 bases; nucleotides not matched to a gene: 4. DNA for the CDR3: TGTGCCAGCAGCTCAGGACAGGGATACACTGAAGCTTTCTTT. Translating gives CASSSGQGYTEAFF.

This rearrangement joins TRBV28 to TRBJ1-4; 10 bases agree with TRBD1. This CDR3 is 17 amino acids long. Germline V gene data show CDR1 as MDHEN and CDR2 as SYDVKM. The V gene end was trimmed by 4 bases and the J gene end by 4 bases; junction bases not matched to a gene: 9. The CDR3 protein is CASSSRTGGKDNEKLFF. The CDR3 nucleotides are TGTGCCAGCAGTTCCAGGACAGGGGGAAAGGATAATGAAAAACTGTTTTTT. The whole variable domain, remainder taken from reference TRBV28 and TRBJ1-4, is DVKVTQSSRYLVKRTGEKVFLECVQDMDHENMFWYRQDPGLGLRLIYFSYDVKMKEKGDIPEGYSVSREKKERFSLILESASTNQTSMYLCASSSRTGGKDNEKLFFGSGTQLSVL.

This rearrangement joins TRBV11-3 to TRBJ2-7; D is perhaps TRBD2 (6 bases). The ends were cut back, 4 bases at V and 3 bases at J, with 16 bases in the middle. Looked up from germline, CDR1 is SGHNT and CDR2 is YENEEA. CDR3 length equals 15 residues. CDR3 DNA sequence: TGTGCCAGCAGCTGTGATGGACTATCCGGCTACGAGCAGTACTTC. Residues: CASSCDGLSGYEQYF.